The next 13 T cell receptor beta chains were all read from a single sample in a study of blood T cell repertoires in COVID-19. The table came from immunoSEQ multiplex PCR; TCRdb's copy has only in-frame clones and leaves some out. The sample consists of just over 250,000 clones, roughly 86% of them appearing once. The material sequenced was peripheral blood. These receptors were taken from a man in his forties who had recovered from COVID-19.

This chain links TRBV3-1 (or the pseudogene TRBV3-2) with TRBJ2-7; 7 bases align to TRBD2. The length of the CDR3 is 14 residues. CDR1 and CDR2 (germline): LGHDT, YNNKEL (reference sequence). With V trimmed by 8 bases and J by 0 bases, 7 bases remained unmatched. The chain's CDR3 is CASAGGGSSYEQYF. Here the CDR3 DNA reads TGTGCCAGCGCGGGCGGCGGGAGCTCCTACGAGCAGTACTTC.

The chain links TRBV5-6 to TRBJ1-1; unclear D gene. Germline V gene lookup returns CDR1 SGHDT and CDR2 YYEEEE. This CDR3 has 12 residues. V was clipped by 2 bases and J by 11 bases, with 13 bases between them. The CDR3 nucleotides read TGTGCCAGCAGCTTAGGAGGTACCAGGGCTTTCTTT. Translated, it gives CASSLGGTRAFF.

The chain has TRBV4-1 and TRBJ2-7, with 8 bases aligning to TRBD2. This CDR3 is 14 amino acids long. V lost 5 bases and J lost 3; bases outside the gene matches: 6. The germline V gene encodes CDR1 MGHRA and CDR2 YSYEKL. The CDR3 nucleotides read TGCGCCAGCAGCACCGGGCGGGGGGACTACGAGCAGTACTTC. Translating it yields CASSTGRGDYEQYF.

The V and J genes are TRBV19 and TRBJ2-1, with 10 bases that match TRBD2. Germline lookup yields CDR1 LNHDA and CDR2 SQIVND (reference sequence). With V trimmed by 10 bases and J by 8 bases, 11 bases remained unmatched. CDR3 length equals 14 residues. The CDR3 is CATRPSGGAYEQFF. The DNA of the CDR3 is TGTGCCACTCGCCCGAGCGGGGGGGCCTATGAGCAGTTCTTC.

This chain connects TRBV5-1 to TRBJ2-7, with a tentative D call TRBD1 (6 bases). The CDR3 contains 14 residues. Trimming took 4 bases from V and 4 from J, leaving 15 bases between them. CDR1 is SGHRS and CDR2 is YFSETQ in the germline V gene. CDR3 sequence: CASSPYRDTYEQYF. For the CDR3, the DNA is TGCGCCAGCAGCCCCTACCGGGACACATACGAGCAGTACTTC.

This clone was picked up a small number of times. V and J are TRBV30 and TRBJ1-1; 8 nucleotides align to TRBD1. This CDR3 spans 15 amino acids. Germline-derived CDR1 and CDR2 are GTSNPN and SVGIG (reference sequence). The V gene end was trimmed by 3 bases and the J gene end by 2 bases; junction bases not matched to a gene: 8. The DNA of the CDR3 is TGTGCCTGGAGGCTGAGGACAGGGAGAAACACTGAAGCTTTCTTT. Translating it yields CAWRLRTGRNTEAFF. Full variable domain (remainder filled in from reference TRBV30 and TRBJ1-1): SQTIHQWPATLVQPVGSPLSLECTVEGTSNPNLYWYRQAAGRGLQLLFYSVGIGQISSEVPQNLSASRPQDRQFILSSKKLLLSDSGFYLCAWRLRTGRNTEAFFGQGTRLTVV.

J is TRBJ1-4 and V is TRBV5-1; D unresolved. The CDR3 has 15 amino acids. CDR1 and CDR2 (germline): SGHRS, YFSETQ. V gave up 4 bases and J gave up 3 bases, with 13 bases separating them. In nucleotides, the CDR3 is TGCGCCAGCAGCCCGGCGGATTTGCCTAATGAAAAACTGTTTTTT. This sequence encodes CASSPADLPNEKLFF.

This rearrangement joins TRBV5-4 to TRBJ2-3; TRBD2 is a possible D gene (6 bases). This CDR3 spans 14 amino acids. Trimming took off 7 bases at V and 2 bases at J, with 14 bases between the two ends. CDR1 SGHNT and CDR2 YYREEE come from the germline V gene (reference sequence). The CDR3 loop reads CASGRELYTDTQYF. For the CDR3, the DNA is TGTGCCAGCGGCCGGGAGCTCTACACAGATACGCAGTATTTT.

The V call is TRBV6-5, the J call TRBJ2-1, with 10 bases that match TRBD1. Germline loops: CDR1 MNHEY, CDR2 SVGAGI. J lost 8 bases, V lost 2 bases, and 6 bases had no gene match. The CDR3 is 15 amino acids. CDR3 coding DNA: TGTGCCAGCAGTTACAGGGACAGGGGAGGTTATGAGCAGTTCTTC. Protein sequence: CASSYRDRGGYEQFF.

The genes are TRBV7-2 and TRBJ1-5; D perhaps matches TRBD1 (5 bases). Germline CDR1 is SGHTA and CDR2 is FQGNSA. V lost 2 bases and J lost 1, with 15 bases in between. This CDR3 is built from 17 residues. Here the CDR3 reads CASSLTGSLASNQPQHF. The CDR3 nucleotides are TGTGCCAGCAGCTTAACAGGCTCGCTGGCCAGCAATCAGCCCCAGCATTTT.

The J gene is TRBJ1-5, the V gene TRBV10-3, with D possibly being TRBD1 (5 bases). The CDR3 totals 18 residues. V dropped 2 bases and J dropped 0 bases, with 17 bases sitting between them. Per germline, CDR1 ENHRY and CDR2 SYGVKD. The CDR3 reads CAISETWGEPYSNQPQHF. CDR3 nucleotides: TGTGCCATCAGTGAGACTTGGGGGGAACCCTATAGCAATCAGCCCCAGCATTTT.

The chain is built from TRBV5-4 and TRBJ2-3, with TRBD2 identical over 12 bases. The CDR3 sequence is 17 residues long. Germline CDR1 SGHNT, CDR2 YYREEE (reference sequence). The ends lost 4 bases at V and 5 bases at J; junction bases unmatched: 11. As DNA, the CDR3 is TGTGCCAGCAGCAGACCGCTAGCGGGGGGGCCCGGAGATACGCAGTATTTT. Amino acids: CASSRPLAGGPGDTQYF.

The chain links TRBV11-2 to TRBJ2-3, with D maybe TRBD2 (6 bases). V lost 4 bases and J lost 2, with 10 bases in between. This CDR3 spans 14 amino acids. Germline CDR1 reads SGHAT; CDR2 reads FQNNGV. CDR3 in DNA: TGTGCCAGCAGCTGGAGGGGAAACACAGATACGCAGTATTTT. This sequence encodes CASSWRGNTDTQYF.